This T cell receptor beta chain stems from a study of vaccination and CD4 T cells after COVID-19 (dated by TCRdb to between 2022 and 2023). With regard to the full study: In the convalescent cohort there were six males and four females, among whom were two Hispanic individuals, seven Caucasians, two Asians and one multiracial person. Participants got two doses of the Pfizer-BioNTech BNT162b2 vaccine (n=8) or two doses of the Moderna mRNA-1273 vaccine (n=2). Post-COVID blood samples from convalescent patients were collected a median of about 100 days after diagnosis, with a range of 35 to 161 days. Post-vaccine blood samples were taken a median of around 68 days after the second vaccine dose, with a range of roughly 13 to 250 days. For stimulating the cultures, overlapping spike peptide pools were used, derived from SARS-CoV-2 as well as from the common cold coronaviruses HCoV-NL63, HCoV-OC43 and HCoV-229E. As controls, cultures received a CEFX viral epitope pool (the positive control), an HIV-1 Nef peptide pool (the negative control), or no peptide at all. The spike-specific CD4+ TCR repertoire was compared before and after mRNA vaccination in approximately 9 COVID-19 convalescent patients and a handful of infection-naive healthy vaccine recipients. In an earlier paper using these donors, memory CD4+ T cell crossreactivity between SARS-CoV-2 and common cold coronavirus spike proteins was assessed at the TCR clonotype level.

About this clonotype itself: Its antigen is not yet known. Qualities for individual bases were not recorded, and no much larger clone is one base off.

General findings and caveats noted by the study authors: Although the median number of SARS-CoV-2-reactive clonotypes went up from 21 after infection to approximately 40 after vaccination, the increase was not significant. The study included relatively few convalescent patients and did not analyze early timepoints after natural infection. Of the vaccine-specific clones found in convalescent patients, nearly all (304 of 307) were mono-reactive for SARS-CoV-2 spike instead of being cross-reactive with common cold coronaviruses. Among convalescent patients, a median about 90% of the SARS-CoV-2-reactive clones seen after vaccination appeared only after vaccination, which suggests priming specific to the vaccine.

A distance of 12 bases separates the germline ends of V and J, which lose 0 bases and 0 bases respectively. From cysteine to phenylalanine, the CDR3 is 15 amino acids long. Only the CDR3 part of the read is kept: 45 bases, read in frame from the first base. As encoded in the germline V gene (reference sequence), CDR1 is DFQATT while CDR2 is SNEGSKA. Library preparation was by PCR. TCR sequencing of DNA from cultured CD4+ T cells used the Oncomine TCR Beta short-read assay at the Johns Hopkins FTIC core. The QIAamp micro DNA kit was used to extract genomic DNA from the cultured CD4+ T cells. Oncomine TCR Beta libraries from cultured CD4+ T cells were pooled using unique dual indexes and sequenced on an Illumina iSeq 100. In the source study's methods: Non-productive sequences were removed, and CDR3s not starting with C, not ending with F or W, or shorter than 7 amino acids were discarded. Antigen-specific clonotypes were identified using the MANAFEST web application through comparison of peptide-stimulated wells with reference and other culture wells. Positive clones required FDR below 0.05, an odds ratio above 5, and productive frequency above 0.1% in at least two of three replicate wells. A clonotype was classed as cross-reactive if the clonotype showed significant expansion both in SARS-CoV-2 spike wells and in at least one common cold coronavirus spike condition. Levenshtein distances (stringdist) and unrooted phylogenetic trees (ape) in R version 3.6.1 were used to assess CDR3 homology. TCRdb redid the processing of the public reads, applying fastp at Q25 and MiXCR, and retained in-frame beta chains. Duplicate CDR3 protein sequences are folded into a single record with the most common DNA and genes. The V and J calls follow TCRdb's processing rather than the paper's. The sample records some 8,000 distinct CDR3 sequences, roughly 30% of which are singletons. The biggest ten clones account for roughly an eighth of the sample.

Per the publication, the treatment or condition label means: roughly ten-day PBMC culture with coronavirus spike peptide pools or control peptides (ViraFEST assay). CD4+ T cells from unexposed donors were collected before the COVID-19 pandemic (2011-2018). The ViraFEST assay was used in the study, in which antigen-specific T cells were expanded with peptide pools and expanded clonotypes were subsequently identified by TCR sequencing. Over 1.5 million PBMCs per well were cultured in IMDM with 5% human AB serum and roughly 10 IU/ml IL-2, plus 10 ug/ml peptide pools. Half of the culture medium was replaced with fresh IL-2-containing medium on days 3 and 7. After roughly 11 days of culture, CD4+ T cells were isolated by negative selection with the EasySep CD4+ T cell isolation kit. As cell number allowed, CD4+ T cells from unexposed donors were tested for reactivity to SARS-CoV-2 S and N and to four common cold coronavirus spike pools. Ficoll-Paque Plus gradient centrifugation was used to isolate PBMCs from whole blood, and the isolated PBMCs were then either used fresh or cryopreserved at -140C. Triplicate wells were generally used for each culture condition. The leukapheresis product used for the unexposed donors was purchased from a commercial source.

Here the chain combines TRBV20-1 and TRBJ2-7, with the D call perhaps TRBD1 or TRBD2, as 5 bases match in each case. The clonotype comes from a human donor in good health. Sequenced input: CD4+ T cells from blood, cultured in vitro. This receptor carries the CDR3 CSARDLWGTSYEQYF. DNA sequence: TGCAGTGCTAGAGATCTTTGGGGGACCTCCTACGAGCAGTACTTC.